Each of the 22 T cell receptor beta chains below was sequenced from the same sample in a study of control samples from healthy donors and cancer patients. Measured with immunoSEQ multiplex PCR; TCRdb has only the in-frame clones, and not every one. The data show approximately 37,000 clones, 80% to 95% seen once. The specimen sequenced was blood. The receptors were sampled from a woman aged 45 to 65 in good health.

The rearrangement links TRBV6-5 to TRBJ1-3; no clear D. The CDR3 consists of 14 residues. Germline CDR1 MNHEY, CDR2 SVGAGI. The ends were cut back, 2 bases at V and 5 bases at J, with 10 bases in the middle. For the CDR3, the DNA is TGTGCCAGCAGTTACAAGGGAGGGCGAAACACCATATATTTT. Its translation is CASSYKGGRNTIYF.

The V gene is TRBV28, the J gene TRBJ1-6; D remains ambiguous. V dropped 0 bases and J dropped 8 bases, with 5 bases sitting between them. This CDR3 has 13 amino acids. Germline assignment: CDR1 MDHEN and CDR2 SYDVKM. CDR3 in amino acids: CASSLWQDSPLHF. In DNA form, the CDR3 reads TGTGCCAGCAGTTTATGGCAGGATTCACCCCTCCACTTT.

The chain links TRBV10-3 to TRBJ1-3; TRBD1 might be the D (5 bases). The germline V gene encodes CDR1 ENHRY and CDR2 SYGVKD. The length of the CDR3 is 18 residues. Trimming removed 3 bases at V and 0 bases at J, with 18 bases between. The CDR3 DNA reads TGTGCCATCAGTGATCCCACGCCGGGACCTTACTCTGGAAACACCATATATTTT. As protein: CAISDPTPGPYSGNTIYF.

V is TRBV5-5 and J is TRBJ2-7; D is uncertain. Trimming cost V 2 bases and J 0 bases, with 3 bases left between them. The CDR3 is 12 residues long. Germline V gene sequence: CDR1 SGHKS, CDR2 YYEKEE (reference sequence). The CDR3 DNA is TGTGCCAGCAGCTTCTTCTCCTACGAGCAGTACTTC. This translates into CASSFFSYEQYF.

This chain connects TRBV28 to TRBJ2-6, with D unclear. CDR1 is MDHEN and CDR2 is SYDVKM in the germline V gene. Trimming pared 4 bases from V and 0 bases from J, leaving 7 bases between. This CDR3 is 15 amino acids long. The CDR3 DNA reads TGTGCCAGCAGTTGGGGTAGCTCTGGGGCCAACGTCCTGACTTTC. It codes for CASSWGSSGANVLTF.

The rearrangement uses TRBV6-5 and TRBJ2-5; 7 bases fit TRBD1. CDR1 MNHEY and CDR2 SVGAGI come from the germline V gene. This CDR3 contains 15 residues. The trim removed 3 bases at V and 7 bases at J, leaving 11 bases unmatched. CDR3 amino acids: CASSYYATGKGTQYF. CDR3 nucleotide sequence: TGTGCCAGCAGTTATTACGCGACAGGGAAGGGGACCCAGTACTTC.

The chain employs TRBV9 and TRBJ1-6; 11 bases are a match to TRBD1. The CDR3 loop spans 15 amino acids. V dropped 7 bases and J dropped 10; count of bases not matched to a gene: 10. Per germline, CDR1 SGDLS and CDR2 YYNGEE. The CDR3 DNA follows: TGTGCCAGCGACTTTGGGGGGACAGGGGGATCACCCCTCCACTTT. As protein: CASDFGGTGGSPLHF. The full variable domain, with the rest looked up from reference TRBV9 and TRBJ1-6, is DSGVTQTPKHLITATGQRVTLRCSPRSGDLSVYWYQQSLDQGLQFLIQYYNGEERAKGNILERFSAQQFPDLHSELNLSSLELGDSALYFCASDFGGTGGSPLHFGNGTRLTVT.

The gene calls are TRBV7-2 and TRBJ1-1; a weak D match, TRBD1 (5 bases). Germline loops: CDR1 SGHTA, CDR2 FQGNSA. V was cut by 6 bases and J by 2 bases, with 22 bases left in between. The CDR3 is 17 amino acids. CDR3 sequence: CASRPRGGDGANTEAFF. DNA for the CDR3: TGTGCCAGCAGACCTAGGGGAGGCGACGGAGCCAACACTGAAGCTTTCTTT.

The chain links TRBV7-3 to TRBJ2-1, with 8 bases matching TRBD1. This CDR3 comprises 18 residues. Trimming at V came to 3 bases and at J to 0 bases, leaving 10 bases not matched to a gene. Germline CDR1 and CDR2: SGHTA and FQGTGA. The CDR3 spells CASSLLGTGGSSYNEQFF. DNA of the CDR3: TGTGCCAGCAGCTTGCTCGGGACAGGAGGTAGCTCCTACAATGAGCAGTTCTTC.

V is TRBV28 and J is TRBJ2-5; D is perhaps TRBD1 (6 bases). The CDR3 has 13 amino acids. From germline, CDR1 is MDHEN and CDR2 SYDVKM. V was cut by 7 bases and J by 6 bases, with 15 bases left in between. The CDR3 region is CASNQQGWKTQYF. The CDR3, as DNA: TGTGCCAGCAACCAACAGGGCTGGAAGACCCAGTACTTC.

The CDR3 sequence: CASSKDEPGQNNSPLHF. CDR3 bases: TGTGCCAGCAGCAAAGATGAACCCGGACAGAATAATTCACCCCTCCACTTT. The rearrangement links TRBV21-1 to TRBJ1-6; the D call in the table, TRBD1, was not verified against the DNA. TRBV21-1 is described as a pseudogene. This CDR3 is built from 17 residues.

This chain connects TRBV5-1 to TRBJ2-7; 8 positions match TRBD1. With V trimmed by 1 base and J by 5 bases, 5 bases remained unmatched. The germline gives CDR1 SGHRS, CDR2 YFSETQ. This CDR3 has 14 amino acids. This chain's CDR3 is CASSLQGARNEQYF. The CDR3 DNA reads as TGCGCCAGCAGCTTGCAGGGGGCGCGAAACGAGCAGTACTTC.

V gene TRBV12-3 or TRBV12-4 combines with J gene TRBJ1-2, with D perhaps matching TRBD1 (6 bases). The CDR3 consists of 11 residues. V was pared by 10 bases and J by 8 bases, with 14 bases between. The CDR3 reads CAMGHLRGYTF. CDR3 DNA sequence: TGTGCCATGGGACATCTGCGCGGCTACACCTTC.

The gene calls are TRBV6-6 and TRBJ1-5; 9 bases agree with TRBD1. Germline-derived CDR1 and CDR2 are MNHNY and SVGAGI (reference sequence). This CDR3 region has 15 residues. Trimming at V came to 5 bases and at J to 6 bases, leaving 8 bases not matched to a gene. The CDR3 DNA is TGTGCCAGCAGTCCCGGGACAGGGCTAAGTCAGCCCCAGCATTTT. This codes for CASSPGTGLSQPQHF.

This chain joins TRBV5-1 and TRBJ2-1; D unresolved. The CDR3 length is 15 residues. V shed 7 bases and J shed 0 bases, with 14 bases lying between them. Looked up from germline, CDR1 is SGHRS and CDR2 is YFSETQ. This chain's CDR3 is CASQPGRSSYNEQFF. The CDR3 DNA reads as TGCGCCAGCCAGCCTGGTCGCAGCTCCTACAATGAGCAGTTCTTC.

The chain is built from TRBV7-9 and TRBJ1-1; D is undetermined. The CDR3 loop spans 14 amino acids. Germline V gene data show CDR1 as SEHNR and CDR2 as FQNEAQ (reference sequence). V lost 1 base and J 1 base, leaving 7 bases between the germline ends. In DNA form, the CDR3 reads TGTGCCAGCAGCTTAGGGGGTGCGAACACTGAAGCTTTCTTT. Translated, it gives CASSLGGANTEAFF.

The chain links TRBV9 to TRBJ1-2; no clear D gene. The CDR3 totals 13 residues. Germline V gene lookup returns CDR1 SGDLS and CDR2 YYNGEE. Trimming cost V 0 bases and J 2 bases, with 5 bases left between them. The chain's CDR3 is CASSVGPNYGYTF. In nucleotides, the CDR3 is TGTGCCAGCAGCGTAGGACCCAACTATGGCTACACCTTC. Full variable domain (rest looked up from reference TRBV9 and TRBJ1-2): DSGVTQTPKHLITATGQRVTLRCSPRSGDLSVYWYQQSLDQGLQFLIQYYNGEERAKGNILERFSAQQFPDLHSELNLSSLELGDSALYFCASSVGPNYGYTFGSGTRLTVV.

The V and J genes are TRBV4-2 and TRBJ2-2; 8 bases map to TRBD2. The trim removed 4 bases at V and 3 bases at J, leaving 13 bases unmatched. There are 18 residues in the CDR3. In germline, CDR1 is LGHNA, CDR2 YNFKEQ. The CDR3 spells CASSLGVAGGLDTGELFF. The DNA of the CDR3 is TGTGCCAGCAGCCTGGGGGTCGCGGGGGGCTTGGACACCGGGGAGCTGTTTTTT.

The CDR3 region is CASGGKDTQYF. The CDR3 DNA is TGTGCCAGCGGGGGGAAGGATACGCAGTATTTT. The chain employs TRBV7-8 and TRBJ2-3, with D perhaps TRBD2 (6 bases). Looked up from germline, CDR1 is SGHVS and CDR2 is FQNEAQ. CDR3 length: 11 amino acids. V lost 8 bases, J lost 6 bases, and 9 bases lay in between.

This rearrangement joins TRBV9 to TRBJ1-1; TRBD1 matches 9 bases. CDR3 length equals 15 residues. Trimming at V came to 5 bases and at J to 6 bases, leaving 11 bases not matched to a gene. Germline CDR1 and CDR2: SGDLS and YYNGEE. The CDR3 loop is CASSRTGAVRAEAFF. DNA of the CDR3: TGTGCCAGCAGTCGGACAGGGGCGGTCCGGGCTGAAGCTTTCTTT.

The V gene is TRBV7-2, the J gene TRBJ2-2; TRBD2 aligns across 10 bases. V lost 2 bases and J lost 1; bases outside the gene matches: 4. CDR3 length: 17 amino acids. Germline V lookup: CDR1 SGHTA, CDR2 FQGNSA. The CDR3 is CASSLLAGALNTGELFF. As DNA, the CDR3 is TGTGCCAGCAGCTTACTAGCGGGGGCCCTGAACACCGGGGAGCTGTTTTTT.

This sequence joins TRBV7-9 and TRBJ2-7; 10 bases are shared with TRBD1. The CDR3 contains 14 residues. Germline V gene data show CDR1 as SEHNR and CDR2 as FQNEAQ (reference sequence). Trimming took 1 base from V and 3 from J; bases not matched to a gene: 0. The CDR3 protein is CASSLGDRGYEQYF. The CDR3 bases are TGTGCCAGCAGCTTAGGGGACAGGGGCTACGAGCAGTACTTC.